The 27 T cell receptor beta chains given below trace back to one sample, sequenced in a study of blood T cell repertoires in COVID-19. Sequenced by immunoSEQ multiplex PCR; TCRdb stores in-frame clones only, minus some. The data hold about 100,000 clones, with about 82% observed a single time. Sequencing input: peripheral blood. The receptors were sampled from a man in his fifties with active or convalescent COVID-19.

The chain links TRBV13 to TRBJ2-7, with 8 positions matching TRBD1. J gave up 4 bases and V 1 base, and 3 bases lay outside the gene matches. Germline values: CDR1 PRHDT, CDR2 FYEKMQ (reference sequence). The CDR3 sequence is 14 residues long. CDR3 amino acids: CASSLAGGAYEQYF. CDR3 DNA sequence: TGTGCCAGCAGCTTAGCAGGGGGCGCTTACGAGCAGTACTTC.

The chain links TRBV5-1 to TRBJ2-1; TRBD2 agrees at 10 bases. The V gene's germline CDR1 is SGHRS and CDR2 YFSETQ. The CDR3 is made up of 19 amino acids. Trimming took 4 bases from V and 4 from J; bases not matched to a gene: 17. The CDR3 DNA follows: TGCGCCAGCAGCAAAGGGGGCCGGGGGCTAGCGGGAGCTTACAATGAGCAGTTCTTC. As protein: CASSKGGRGLAGAYNEQFF.

The CDR3 coding sequence is TGTGCCAGCTCACCTTTCCGGGACAGGGTGAAACCCCCCTGGGCCAACGTCCTGACTTTC. Protein: CASSPFRDRVKPPWANVLTF. V usage is TRBV18 and J usage is TRBJ2-6, with TRBD1 matching 9 bases. The CDR3 extends over 20 amino acids. Trimming removed 3 bases from V and 5 bases from J; junction bases left unmatched: 17. Looked up from germline, CDR1 is KGHSH and CDR2 is LQKENI. The variable domain in full, completed from reference TRBV18 and TRBJ2-6, reads NAGVMQNPRHLVRRRGQEARLRCSPMKGHSHVYWYRQLPEEGLKFMVYLQKENIIDESGMPKERFSAEFPKEGPSILRIQQVVRGDSAAYFCASSPFRDRVKPPWANVLTFGAGSRLTVL.

This clone was seen a handful of times. The chain couples TRBV9 to TRBJ2-5; 7 bases map to TRBD1. Germline lookup yields CDR1 SGDLS and CDR2 YYNGEE. With 3 bases clipped from V and 3 bases from J, the junction kept 2 bases outside the gene matches. The CDR3 has 13 residues. The CDR3 DNA reads as TGTGCCAGCAGCGGACAGGGCAAAGAGACCCAGTACTTC. This gives the protein CASSGQGKETQYF.

The chain joins TRBV7-9 to TRBJ2-4; a possible D gene is TRBD1 (6 bases). The CDR3 totals 14 residues. Germline CDR1 is SEHNR and CDR2 is FQNEAQ (reference sequence). The V end lost 3 bases, the J end lost 6 bases, and 12 bases lay between the germline ends. The CDR3 loop is CASSFGQGLNIQYF. CDR3 nucleotides: TGTGCCAGCAGCTTTGGCCAGGGGTTAAACATTCAGTACTTC. The complete variable domain, with remaining parts taken from reference TRBV7-9 and TRBJ2-4, reads DTGVSQNPRHKITKRGQNVTFRCDPISEHNRLYWYRQTLGQGPEFLTYFQNEAQLEKSRLLSDRFSAERPKGSFSTLEIQRTEQGDSAMYLCASSFGQGLNIQYFGAGTRLSVL.

DNA for the CDR3: TGTGCCAGCAGTGAAGTTACTGGCGGGAGGGCGAAATACGAGCAGTACTTC. It is translated as CASSEVTGGRAKYEQYF. The rearrangement uses TRBV6-1 and TRBJ2-7; 9 bases align to TRBD2. Germline V lookup: CDR1 MNHNS, CDR2 SASEGT. Trimming cost V 1 base and J 4 bases; bases outside gene matches: 11. The CDR3 is 17 amino acids.

The rearrangement uses TRBV18 and TRBJ1-5; 7 nucleotides line up with TRBD1. This CDR3 region has 15 residues. Germline CDR1 is KGHSH and CDR2 is LQKENI. Trimming cost V 2 bases and J 0 bases; bases outside gene matches: 1. The chain's CDR3 is CASSPRGHSNQPQHF. The CDR3 coding sequence is TGTGCCAGCTCACCAAGGGGGCATAGCAATCAGCCCCAGCATTTT.

V and J are TRBV7-6 and TRBJ2-3; 9 bases align to TRBD1. Germline CDR1 is SGHVS and CDR2 is FNYEAQ. The CDR3 covers 15 residues. V lost 3 bases to trimming and J lost 2 bases; unmatched junction nucleotides: 3. The CDR3 is CASSLGTGNTDTQYF. The DNA of the CDR3 is TGTGCCAGCAGCTTGGGGACAGGGAACACAGATACGCAGTATTTT.

The table lists this clone with a few counts. The identical CDR3 is also encoded by other nucleotide sequences in the sample. The chain uses TRBV2 and TRBJ2-7, with 8 bases matching TRBD2. CDR3 length: 12 amino acids. The germline gives CDR1 SNHLY, CDR2 FYNNEI. V trimming: 8 bases; J trimming: 1 base; junction bases outside the gene matches: 1. The CDR3 loop is CASRGGSYEQYF. The CDR3, as DNA: TGTGCCAGCCGGGGGGGATCCTACGAGCAGTACTTC. Based on the CDR3 plus reference TRBV2 and TRBJ2-7, the full variable domain is EPEVTQTPSHQVTQMGQEVILRCVPISNHLYFYWYRQILGQKVEFLVSFYNNEISEKSEIFDDQFSVERPDGSNFTLKIRSTKLEDSAMYFCASRGGSYEQYFGPGTRLTVT.

The chain links TRBV6-1 to TRBJ2-7; perhaps TRBD2 as D (5 bases). Germline CDR1 is MNHNS and CDR2 is SASEGT. Trimming removed 10 bases at V and 2 bases at J, with 18 bases between. CDR3 length equals 14 residues. For the CDR3, the DNA is TGTGCCACCTGGGATGGCGGGCACACCTACGAGCAGTACTTC. Amino acid sequence: CATWDGGHTYEQYF.

There are a few counts of this clone. The chain recombines TRBV29-1 with TRBJ2-7; 10 nucleotides match TRBD2. This CDR3 contains 16 residues. After removal of 5 bases from V and 1 base from J, the junction contained 11 bases not matched to a gene. Germline V gene lookup returns CDR1 SQVTM and CDR2 ANQGSEA. CDR3 DNA sequence: TGCAGCGTTAGCCCAGCGGGAGCGGGAGGGTCCTACGAGCAGTACTTC. Protein sequence: CSVSPAGAGGSYEQYF.

This clone occurred a few times. The chain has TRBV7-8 and TRBJ2-2; 8 bases map to TRBD2. V dropped 1 base and J dropped 6; count of bases not matched to a gene: 4. CDR1 is SGHVS, CDR2 FQNEAQ, per germline. This CDR3 contains 15 residues. Written as DNA, the CDR3 is TGTGCCAGCAGCTTAGGTAGCGGGATCCCCGGGGAGCTGTTTTTT. It translates to CASSLGSGIPGELFF.

The V gene is TRBV29-1, the J gene TRBJ2-2; weak D call: TRBD1 (5 bases). This CDR3 has 14 amino acids. V lost 0 bases and J lost 1, with 6 bases in between. The V gene's germline CDR1 is SQVTM and CDR2 ANQGSEA. CDR3 bases: TGCAGCGTTGAAGAGGGGCAGAACACCGGGGAGCTGTTTTTT. Translation: CSVEEGQNTGELFF.

The chain has TRBV10-3 and TRBJ2-7, with 11 bases matching TRBD2. Germline CDR1 reads ENHRY; CDR2 reads SYGVKD. V shed 8 bases and J 7 bases; nucleotides not matched to a gene: 7. The CDR3 is 13 residues long. CDR3 bases: TGTGCCATCCGTAGCGGGAGGGCCCAAGAGCAGTACTTC. The encoded protein is CAIRSGRAQEQYF.

This clone was counted only a few times. The V and J genes are TRBV5-4 and TRBJ2-7; 7 positions agree with TRBD2. The CDR3 sequence is 15 residues long. Germline assignment: CDR1 SGHNT and CDR2 YYREEE (reference sequence). V shed 0 bases and J 3 bases; nucleotides not matched to a gene: 6. CDR3: CASSLGGGRHYEQYF. For the CDR3, the DNA is TGTGCCAGCAGCTTGGGTGGCGGGAGACACTACGAGCAGTACTTC.

V usage is TRBV3-1 (or the pseudogene TRBV3-2) and J usage is TRBJ2-7; D is undetermined. Germline assignment: CDR1 LGHDT and CDR2 YNNKEL (reference sequence). CDR3 length: 11 residues. Trimming removed 1 base from V and 6 bases from J, with 4 bases in between. CDR3 sequence: CASSQVAEQYF. CDR3 nucleotides: TGTGCCAGCAGCCAAGTGGCCGAGCAGTACTTC.

The gene calls are TRBV6-5 and TRBJ2-3, with D possibly TRBD1 on 7 matching bases. The germline gives CDR1 MNHEY, CDR2 SVGAGI. CDR3 length: 15 amino acids. V lost 6 bases and J lost 5, with 18 bases in between. This CDR3 reads CASRWGGTARDTQYF. The CDR3 DNA reads TGTGCCAGCAGATGGGGCGGGACAGCCCGAGATACGCAGTATTTT.

This clone was recorded a few times. V is TRBV10-2 and J is TRBJ2-3, with 15 bases identical to TRBD2. Germline values: CDR1 WSHSY, CDR2 SAAADI. CDR3 length: 13 amino acids. V lost 7 bases, J lost 11 bases, and 4 bases stayed unmatched. The DNA for the CDR3 is TGCGCCAGCATGGGGACTAGCGGGAGGAGGCAGTATTTT. This encodes CASMGTSGRRQYF.

The chain combines TRBV5-8 with TRBJ2-1; a possible D gene is TRBD2 (5 bases). From germline, CDR1 is SGHTS and CDR2 YDEGEE. The CDR3 length is 13 residues. V was pared by 2 bases and J by 7 bases, with 10 bases between. As DNA, the CDR3 is TGTGCCAGCAGCTTCGGGAAGCGGAATGAGCAGTTCTTC. Translation: CASSFGKRNEQFF.

This chain links TRBV5-4 with TRBJ2-1; tentative D call: TRBD2 (5 bases). This CDR3 spans 13 amino acids. V dropped 1 base and J dropped 5 bases, with 7 bases sitting between them. Looked up from germline, CDR1 is SGHNT and CDR2 is YYREEE (reference sequence). The CDR3 sequence: CASSLSGDNEQFF. The CDR3 DNA sequence: TGTGCCAGCAGCTTGAGCGGCGACAATGAGCAGTTCTTC.

J is TRBJ1-3 and V is TRBV7-6; D gene uncertain. Germline V gives CDR1 SGHVS, CDR2 FNYEAQ. This CDR3 spans 16 amino acids. The ends were cut back, 5 bases at V and 0 bases at J, with 14 bases in the middle. The CDR3: CASSPRYGRSGNTIYF. Here the CDR3 DNA reads TGTGCCAGCAGCCCCCGTTATGGCCGCTCTGGAAACACCATATATTTT.

This chain joins TRBV10-3 and TRBJ2-1, with 11 bases lining up with TRBD2. V gave up 6 bases and J gave up 1 base; unmatched junction bases: 8. This CDR3 comprises 17 residues. Germline CDR1 and CDR2: ENHRY and SYGVKD. In DNA, the CDR3 is TGTGCCATCAGCGGGGCAACTAGCGGGAGTTCCTACAATGAGCAGTTCTTC. It specifies CAISGATSGSSYNEQFF.

The chain joins TRBV7-9 to TRBJ2-3; 9 bases fit TRBD2. From germline, CDR1 is SEHNR and CDR2 FQNEAQ (reference sequence). After removal of 2 bases from V and 2 bases from J, the junction contained 2 bases not matched to a gene. The CDR3 totals 15 residues. CDR3 amino acids: CASSLRLAVTDTQYF. DNA of the CDR3: TGTGCCAGCAGCTTAAGACTAGCGGTCACAGATACGCAGTATTTT.

The chain has TRBV5-1 and TRBJ1-6; 9 bases are a match to TRBD1. This CDR3 has 15 amino acids. Germline CDR1 SGHRS, CDR2 YFSETQ. Trimming removed 4 bases from V and 7 bases from J; junction bases left unmatched: 6. The CDR3 sequence is CASSPGQGGNSPLHF. The CDR3 region has the DNA TGCGCCAGCAGCCCGGGACAGGGAGGGAATTCACCCCTCCACTTT.

The chain employs TRBV6-1 and TRBJ1-2, with D perhaps TRBD1 (6 bases). Germline V gene sequence: CDR1 MNHNS, CDR2 SASEGT. V was trimmed by 0 bases and J by 0 bases, leaving 11 bases between them. The CDR3 spans 16 residues. CDR3 protein: CASSEATGSSNYGYTF. The CDR3 DNA follows: TGTGCCAGCAGTGAAGCTACAGGGAGCTCTAACTATGGCTACACCTTC.

This chain connects TRBV11-2 to TRBJ2-1; TRBD2 matches at 7 bases. Germline lookup yields CDR1 SGHAT and CDR2 FQNNGV. The ends lost 2 bases at V and 10 bases at J; junction bases unmatched: 5. This CDR3 contains 13 residues. The CDR3 region has the DNA TGTGCCAGCAGCTTAACTAGCGCCAGGGAGCAGTTCTTC. This codes for CASSLTSAREQFF.

This chain links TRBV11-2 with TRBJ2-1, with 9 positions matching TRBD1. Germline V gives CDR1 SGHAT, CDR2 FQNNGV. The V segment lost 5 bases and the J segment 2 bases; nucleotides outside the gene matches: 7. The CDR3 has 16 residues. CDR3 region: CASSAQGAPPYNEQFF. CDR3 in DNA: TGTGCCAGCAGCGCACAGGGGGCCCCGCCCTACAATGAGCAGTTCTTC.